The 7 T cell receptor beta chains below were found in one sample sequenced in a study of blood T cell repertoires in COVID-19. Produced via immunoSEQ multiplex PCR; TCRdb's table is partial and in-frame only. The data contain over 95,000 clones, 80% to 90% of them seen just once; the ten biggest clones take up more than 9%. Source material: peripheral blood. The receptors come from a human donor in a cohort sampled during active COVID-19.

This clone was seen just once. The chain links TRBV7-3 to TRBJ2-2; D is perhaps TRBD2 (5 bases). Trimming pared 1 base from V and 5 bases from J, leaving 8 bases between. Germline CDR1 is SGHTA and CDR2 is FQGTGA. CDR3 length: 14 amino acids. CDR3 nucleotide sequence: TGTGCCAGCAGCTTAAGCCTAGCAACCGGGGAGCTGTTTTTT. Its protein is CASSLSLATGELFF.

V usage is TRBV9 and J usage is TRBJ1-1; 8 bases fit TRBD1. Germline V lookup: CDR1 SGDLS, CDR2 YYNGEE. The CDR3 runs to 13 residues. The junction had 0 bases not matched to a gene; V was cut back by 0 bases and J by 5 bases. As DNA, the CDR3 is TGTGCCAGCAGCGTAGGACAGGGGACTGAAGCTTTCTTT. Amino acid sequence: CASSVGQGTEAFF.

This clone appeared once. The chain combines TRBV7-8 with TRBJ2-7, with 8 bases fitting TRBD2. Germline V CDR1 and CDR2: SGHVS, FQNEAQ. This CDR3 comprises 15 residues. The J segment lost 6 bases and the V segment lost 1 base, leaving 8 bases of the junction unmatched. The DNA for the CDR3 is TGTGCCAGCAGCTTAGTACGGGGGGGGTTGCGCGAGCAGTACTTC. Amino acid sequence: CASSLVRGGLREQYF.

The chain employs TRBV6-5 and TRBJ2-1; D might be TRBD1 (5 bases). Trimming took off 0 bases at V and 8 bases at J, with 11 bases between the two ends. Germline V lookup: CDR1 MNHEY, CDR2 SVGAGI. The CDR3 has 14 residues. The CDR3: CASSYSNRGHEQFF. Here the CDR3 DNA reads TGTGCCAGCAGTTACTCGAATAGGGGCCATGAGCAGTTCTTC.

This chain connects TRBV5-1 to TRBJ2-5; a weak D match, TRBD1 (6 bases). Germline V gene data show CDR1 as SGHRS and CDR2 as YFSETQ. The ends were cut back, 2 bases at V and 1 base at J, with 12 bases in the middle. The CDR3 spans 15 residues. The DNA of the CDR3 is TGCGCCAGCAGCTTAGGGACAAGAAGCCAAGAGACCCAGTACTTC. Translated: CASSLGTRSQETQYF.

This clone appeared a few times. The J gene is TRBJ1-1, the V gene TRBV6-5; a possible D gene is TRBD1 (5 bases). Germline V gene data show CDR1 as MNHEY and CDR2 as SVGAGI. Trimming removed 6 bases at V and 5 bases at J, with 16 bases between. The CDR3 contains 14 residues. CDR3 nucleotides: TGTGCCAGCAGCCAGGGTGGGCTGGGTACTGAAGCTTTCTTT. Residues: CASSQGGLGTEAFF.

The J gene is TRBJ2-7, the V gene TRBV6-2 or TRBV6-3, with TRBD1 identical over 12 bases. V trimming: 0 bases; J trimming: 7 bases; junction bases outside the gene matches: 7. CDR1 and CDR2 (germline): MNHEY, SVGEGT. The CDR3 sequence is 16 residues long. CDR3 sequence: CASSYSTGTGGFEQYF. The CDR3 DNA is TGTGCCAGCAGTTACTCAACCGGGACAGGGGGCTTTGAGCAGTACTTC.